This T cell receptor (beta chain) stems from a study of cytomegalovirus exposure and HLA in healthy donors. Study outcomes and limitations: It was confirmed in vitro that a few of the CMV-associated chains were specific for CMV antigens.

Turning to this clone: What it binds is unknown.

The data were produced by immunoSEQ multiplex PCR, yet TCRdb's version contains in-frame clones alone and is incomplete. The table has 150,000 to 200,000 clones, approximately 80% seen once. This CDR3 comprises 17 residues. Germline V gives CDR1 SGHAT, CDR2 FQNNGV. Trimming took 1 base from V and 2 from J, leaving 17 bases between them. The chain carries TRBV11-2 and TRBJ1-2, with D possibly being TRBD1 (6 bases). Sequencing used PBMCs. The receptor comes from a woman in her twenties or thirties in good health and CMV-seropositive. CDR3 coding DNA: TGTGCCAGCAGCTTAGTGGACCCCCGGGACACAAACTATGGCTACACCTTC. It encodes CASSLVDPRDTNYGYTF. Full variable domain (remainder filled in from reference TRBV11-2 and TRBJ1-2): EAGVAQSPRYKIIEKRQSVAFWCNPISGHATLYWYQQILGQGPKLLIQFQNNGVVDDSQLPKDRFSAERLKGVDSTLKIQPAKLEDSAVYLCASSLVDPRDTNYGYTFGSGTRLTVV.